This T cell receptor beta chain stems from a study of spatial heterogeneity in lung cancer. Only a few counts were recorded for this clonotype. Time point described: sample taken at primary tumor resection. Tumor, nontumor lung or frozen PBMC supplied whole RNA that was sequenced unsorted. CDR3 length: 11 amino acids. The V end was cut by 2 bases, the J end by 11 bases, with 9 bases between. Per germline, CDR1 MNHEY and CDR2 SVGEGT. MiXCR was run by TCRdb on the 5' RACE reads, yielding one entry per CDR3 protein. This table has more than 80,000 distinct CDR3 sequences, roughly 12% appearing once. Here the sequenced sample was PBMCs, taken at surgery. The chain couples TRBV6-2 or TRBV6-3 to TRBJ1-1, with D unclear. The receptor's source is a male donor with early-stage non-small cell lung cancer. The CDR3 DNA follows: TGTGCCAGCAGTTACGAAGTACGGGCTTTCTTT. Protein product: CASSYEVRAFF.